The present T cell receptor beta chain was sequenced within a study of response to subunit inactivated influenza vaccine. Overall study results and limits: The authors proposed limited new T cell recruitment per seasonal influenza vaccination.

This clonotype was picked up many times. What it recognizes is unknown. CDR1 and CDR2 (germline): DFQATT, SNEGSKA (reference sequence). The CDR3 totals 14 residues. The V and J ends lost 7 bases and 4 bases, in that order; junction bases with no gene match: 10. TCRdb passed the RT-PCR reads through MiXCR, listing each CDR3 protein once. The sample yields under 850,000 distinct CDR3 sequences, 15% to 20% seen once. This receptor was taken from a man between 50 and 59 years old who received an inactivated influenza vaccine. The V call is TRBV20-1, the J call TRBJ2-1, with TRBD2 matching over 7 bases. The specimen was PBMCs from blood, collected around 5 days after vaccination. CDR3 nucleotides: TGCAGTGTTGCGGGCGGGAGCGGTTACAATGAGCAGTTCTTC. It specifies CSVAGGSGYNEQFF.